The 27 T cell receptor beta chains reported below all come from one sample, sequenced in a study of glioma-infiltrating T cells. Amplification of TCR alpha and beta CDR3 regions from RNA used iRepertoire nested multiplex PCR. Using its own MiXCR run on the multiplex PCR reads, TCRdb lists one record per CDR3 protein. The sample includes more than 350,000 distinct CDR3 sequences, roughly 41% of them seen just once. Specimen: glioma tissue, nonneoplastic brain tissue, or PBMCs (not recorded which). These receptors were taken from a human donor with low-grade glioma or glioblastoma, undergoing nonglioma brain surgery, or in good health (not recorded which).

The V call is TRBV29-1, the J call TRBJ2-7; the match to TRBD2 covers 15 bases. The CDR3 consists of 13 residues. Unmatched junction bases numbered 0, after V lost 3 bases and J lost 6 bases. CDR1 is SQVTM, CDR2 ANQGSEA, per germline. This chain's CDR3 is CSVEGLAGGEQYF. Written as DNA, the CDR3 is TGCAGCGTTGAGGGACTAGCGGGAGGCGAGCAGTACTTC.

V gene TRBV4-1 combines with J gene TRBJ2-7, with D possibly matching TRBD1 (6 bases). V lost 4 bases to trimming and J lost 1 base, with 14 bases between them. Germline lookup yields CDR1 MGHRA and CDR2 YSYEKL. This CDR3 is 15 amino acids long. This CDR3 is CASSRPGQTSYEQYF. In DNA, the CDR3 is TGCGCCAGCAGCCGCCCAGGACAGACTTCCTACGAGCAGTACTTC.

There are a few counts of this clonotype. This chain joins TRBV6-5 and TRBJ2-2; TRBD2 aligns across 10 bases. This CDR3 comprises 18 residues. V lost 5 bases to trimming and J lost 3 bases; unmatched junction nucleotides: 12. CDR1 and CDR2 (germline): MNHEY, SVGAGI. The CDR3 here is CASSRESGLATYTGELFF. In DNA, the CDR3 is TGTGCCAGCAGTAGAGAGTCGGGACTAGCGACCTACACCGGGGAGCTGTTTTTT.

The rearrangement uses TRBV28 and TRBJ1-2; 7 bases are a match to TRBD1. The trim removed 5 bases at V and 4 bases at J, leaving 7 bases unmatched. CDR3 length equals 14 residues. Germline V gives CDR1 MDHEN, CDR2 SYDVKM. The CDR3 protein is CASSRAGQPYGYTF. The DNA for the CDR3 is TGTGCCAGCAGTAGGGCGGGACAGCCCTATGGCTACACCTTC.

A remark on this clonotype: A read error may produce the germline difference seen at one junction end. The chain's CDR3 is CASSFQGDSPLNF. The CDR3 DNA reads as TGTGCCAGCAGTTTTCAGGGTGATTCACCCCTCAACTTT. The chain uses TRBV6-9 and TRBJ1-6; TRBD1 is a possible D gene (5 bases). The germline V gene has CDR1 MNHGY and CDR2 SVAAGI. The CDR3 is 13 amino acids.

The chain employs TRBV12-3 or TRBV12-4 and TRBJ2-3; 10 nucleotides line up with TRBD2. This CDR3 is 16 amino acids long. V lost 6 bases to trimming and J lost 2 bases; unmatched junction nucleotides: 8. Here the CDR3 reads CASSPLAGVSTDTQYF. The CDR3 bases are TGTGCCAGCAGCCCCCTAGCGGGAGTTTCCACAGATACGCAGTATTTT.

A remark on this clonotype: A clone one base away is much larger, so this may be a read error. The chain combines TRBV27 with TRBJ2-7; TRBD1 is a possible D gene (6 bases). The CDR3 loop spans 15 amino acids. Germline CDR1 MNHEY, CDR2 SMNVEV (reference sequence). Trimming cost V 5 bases and J 1 base, with 15 bases left between them. For the CDR3, the DNA is TGTGCCAGCAGTCTCCGGGCCACAGGGTCCTACGAGCAGTACTTC. It is translated as CASSLRATGSYEQYF.

In this sample, this clonotype turned up many times. The chain links TRBV27 to TRBJ2-5; D possibly corresponds to TRBD1 (6 bases). The CDR3 extends over 15 amino acids. Germline CDR1 MNHEY, CDR2 SMNVEV (reference sequence). With 2 bases removed from V and 2 bases from J, the gap between germline ends came to 12 bases. The CDR3 bases are TGTGCCAGCAGTTTAATACAGGGTGGACAAGAGACCCAGTACTTC. Protein product: CASSLIQGGQETQYF.

This rearrangement joins TRBV5-4 to TRBJ2-3; TRBD2 matches at 8 bases. This CDR3 is built from 16 residues. The germline CDR1 and CDR2 sequences are SGHNT and YYREEE (reference sequence). Trimming cost V 0 bases and J 7 bases; bases outside gene matches: 10. The CDR3 DNA reads TGTGCCAGCAGCTTGGCCACTAGCGGCCTCGGGAATACGCAGTATTTT. Amino acid sequence: CASSLATSGLGNTQYF. Using reference TRBV5-4 and TRBJ2-3 for the parts outside the CDR3, the full variable domain is ETGVTQSPTHLIKTRGQQVTLRCSSQSGHNTVSWYQQALGQGPQFIFQYYREEENGRGNFPPRFSGLQFPNYSSELNVNALELDDSALYLCASSLATSGLGNTQYFGPGTRLTVL.

To note about this clonotype: Relative to the germline gene, one junction end is altered; a read error may explain this. V and J are TRBV20-1 and TRBJ1-1; weak D call: TRBD1 (5 bases). CDR3 length: 15 amino acids. Germline CDR1 reads DFQATT; CDR2 reads SNEGSKA (reference sequence). CDR3 DNA sequence: TGCAGTGCTAGAGATCTTAAGGGGTCGTTCACTGAAGCTTTATTT. Encoded protein: CSARDLKGSFTEALF.

This sequence joins TRBV7-2 and TRBJ2-7, with TRBD1 identical over 7 bases. Trimming removed 5 bases from V and 7 bases from J; junction bases left unmatched: 17. This CDR3 is 16 amino acids long. Looked up from germline, CDR1 is SGHTA and CDR2 is FQGNSA. In nucleotides, the CDR3 is TGTGCCAGCAGCCCCGACAGGGCCAGCTCCTACAATGAGCAGTACTTC. Residues: CASSPDRASSYNEQYF.

The count of this clonotype is one. A read error may be the cause here, since a much bigger clone is one base away. The chain combines TRBV20-1 with TRBJ1-1, with a tentative D call TRBD1 (6 bases). From germline, CDR1 is DFQATT and CDR2 SNEGSKA (reference sequence). This CDR3 is 12 amino acids long. Trimming cost V 7 bases and J 3 bases, with 12 bases left between them. The CDR3 coding sequence is TGCAGTGTTAGGGGGGGAGACACTGAAGCTTTCTTT. This gives the protein CSVRGGDTEAFF.

The chain combines TRBV12-5 with TRBJ2-1, with 8 bases identical to TRBD1. This CDR3 is 14 amino acids long. V was pared by 6 bases and J by 6 bases, with 7 bases of the junction left unmatched. CDR1 LGHNT and CDR2 FRNRAP come from the germline V gene. The CDR3 is CASGTGQGGNEQFF. The CDR3 region has the DNA TGTGCTAGTGGCACTGGACAGGGAGGCAATGAGCAGTTCTTC.

Turning to this clonotype: The junction departs from the called germline gene at one end, perhaps through a read error. The rearrangement uses TRBV7-9 and TRBJ2-7; possible D gene TRBD2, 5 bases. In germline, CDR1 is SEHNR, CDR2 FQNEAQ (reference sequence). The CDR3 is 14 amino acids. CDR3 nucleotides: TGTGCCAGCAGCCCCGCCGGGATATCCTATGAGCAGTACTTC. The encoded protein is CASSPAGISYEQYF.

The genes are TRBV6-4 and TRBJ2-2, with TRBD2 matching 14 bases. CDR3 length: 17 amino acids. The germline gives CDR1 MRHNA, CDR2 SNTAGT. The V segment lost 6 bases and the J segment 0 bases; nucleotides outside the gene matches: 3. The DNA for the CDR3 is TGTGCCAGCAGAAGGACTAGCGGGAGGACGAACACCGGGGAGCTGTTTTTT. It yields the protein CASRRTSGRTNTGELFF.

This clonotype occurred many times. The chain carries TRBV6-5 and TRBJ1-2; no clear D gene. Trimming pared 1 base from V and 6 bases from J, leaving 21 bases between. The germline V gene has CDR1 MNHEY and CDR2 SVGAGI. The CDR3 length is 17 residues. The CDR3 DNA reads as TGTGCCAGCAGTTACTTGACTCCCCATTTATTCAACAATGGCTACACCTTC. This translates into CASSYLTPHLFNNGYTF.

The chain recombines TRBV4-1 with TRBJ2-7, with D possibly matching TRBD1 (6 bases). Germline V gene sequence: CDR1 MGHRA, CDR2 YSYEKL. CDR3 length: 11 residues. Trimming removed 6 bases from V and 6 bases from J, with 9 bases in between. CDR3 DNA sequence: TGCGCCAGCAGTCAGGGGTTCGAGCAGTACTTC. Its protein product is CASSQGFEQYF.

V gene TRBV7-9 combines with J gene TRBJ1-5, with D tentatively TRBD1 (6 bases). Per the germline V gene, CDR1 is SEHNR and CDR2 is FQNEAQ (reference sequence). The length of the CDR3 is 15 residues. V was trimmed by 0 bases and J by 8 bases, leaving 14 bases between them. This CDR3 reads CASSLAGGPGEPQHF. In DNA form, the CDR3 reads TGTGCCAGCAGCTTAGCAGGGGGGCCTGGAGAGCCCCAGCATTTT.

In regard to this clonotype: It is likely a read error, because the conserved phenylalanine at the end of the CDR3 is missing. The V call is TRBV15, the J call TRBJ2-3; 9 bases map to TRBD2. The germline V gene encodes CDR1 LNHNV and CDR2 YYDKDF (reference sequence). With 3 bases clipped from V and 3 bases from J, the junction kept 7 bases outside the gene matches. CDR3 length: 16 amino acids. CDR3 coding DNA: TGTGCCACCAGCAGGATAGCGGGAGAGGAAACAGATACGCAGTATCTT. Residues: CATSRIAGEETDTQYL.

The rearrangement links TRBV4-1 to TRBJ2-1; 7 nucleotides agree with TRBD1. The CDR3 length is 15 residues. Germline V gene data show CDR1 as MGHRA and CDR2 as YSYEKL. Trimming removed 0 bases from V and 3 bases from J; junction bases left unmatched: 2. The CDR3 DNA sequence: TGCGCCAGCAGCCAAGATAGGGACAGCTACAATGAGCAGTTCTTC. This codes for CASSQDRDSYNEQFF.

Details on this clonotype: A clone one base away is much larger, so this may be a read error. This sequence joins TRBV27 and TRBJ2-1; TRBD2 matches 14 bases. The junction had 10 bases not matched to a gene; V was cut back by 4 bases and J by 8 bases. The CDR3 covers 17 residues. CDR1 is MNHEY, CDR2 SMNVEV, per germline (reference sequence). CDR3 DNA: TGTGCCAGCAGTTCAACGTGGACTAGCGGGGGGATCGATGAGCAGTTCTTC. Translating gives CASSSTWTSGGIDEQFF.

Only a few counts were recorded for this clonotype. This sequence joins TRBV30 and TRBJ1-1; 7 nucleotides line up with TRBD1. The CDR3 is made up of 15 amino acids. The junction had 16 bases not matched to a gene; V was cut back by 8 bases and J by 4 bases. Germline V lookup: CDR1 GTSNPN, CDR2 SVGIG (reference sequence). The CDR3: CASSRGGGYSTEAFF. Written as DNA, the CDR3 is TGTGCCAGTAGCCGAGGGGGCGGCTATAGCACTGAAGCTTTCTTT.

This clonotype has only one observation. This chain connects TRBV5-4 to TRBJ1-1, with D maybe TRBD1 (6 bases). The germline V gene has CDR1 SGHNT and CDR2 YYREEE (reference sequence). Trimming left V 6 bases short and J 11 bases short, with 20 bases between. This CDR3 contains 13 residues. The CDR3 coding sequence is TGTGCCAGCAATATCCTGAAGGGGGAAGAGGCTTTCTTT. Translated, it gives CASNILKGEEAFF.

V is TRBV4-1 and J is TRBJ2-7; D gene unclear. The V gene's germline CDR1 is MGHRA and CDR2 YSYEKL. V gave up 0 bases and J gave up 0 bases, with 18 bases separating them. CDR3 size: 18 residues. This CDR3 is CASSQETPDGASSYEQYF. Here the CDR3 DNA reads TGCGCCAGCAGCCAAGAAACCCCAGACGGCGCAAGCTCCTACGAGCAGTACTTC.

Worth noting for this clonotype: One end of the junction varies from germline; a read error may be responsible. The rearrangement links TRBV20-1 to TRBJ2-7, with unresolved D. The CDR3 contains 13 residues. Germline V gives CDR1 DFQATT, CDR2 SNEGSKA (reference sequence). This chain's CDR3 is CGARDLVPREQYF. The CDR3 coding sequence is TGCGGTGCTAGAGATCTGGTTCCGAGAGAGCAGTACTTC.

This chain connects TRBV28 to TRBJ2-7; D is possibly TRBD1 or TRBD2 (5 bases each). The CDR3 consists of 15 residues. CDR1 and CDR2 (germline): MDHEN, SYDVKM. Trimming took 6 bases from V and 6 from J, leaving 21 bases between them. CDR3 sequence reads: CASSPGTAALGEQYF. CDR3 in DNA: TGTGCCAGCAGCCCCGGGACCGCCGCGCTGGGCGAGCAGTACTTC. The full variable domain, its missing parts supplied by reference TRBV28 and TRBJ2-7, is DVKVTQSSRYLVKRTGEKVFLECVQDMDHENMFWYRQDPGLGLRLIYFSYDVKMKEKGDIPEGYSVSREKKERFSLILESASTNQTSMYLCASSPGTAALGEQYFGPGTRLTVT.

A few counts support this clonotype. CDR3 nucleotide sequence: TGTGCCAGCAGCCAAGAAGGAACAGGCTCCTACAATGAGCAGTTCTTC. Translating it yields CASSQEGTGSYNEQFF. V usage is TRBV4-2 and J usage is TRBJ2-1; D is perhaps TRBD1 (5 bases). CDR3 length: 16 amino acids. The V gene lost 0 bases and the J gene lost 0 bases, with 9 bases spanning the gap. Germline-derived CDR1 and CDR2 are LGHNA and YNFKEQ.